This paragraph covers one T cell receptor delta chain sequence. Its antigen is as yet unknown. This sample is drawn from a study of Vδ1+ human thymocytes. General study points: Unexpected Vdelta2 sequences could cause misinterpretation of bulk repertoire data. Thymic TRG and TRD repertoires appeared highly polyclonal, with Gaussian CDR3 length distributions. TRD repertoires were essentially private, unlike widely shared TRG clonotypes.

Sequences come from RNA converted to cDNA by reverse transcription. Pooled V-gene forward primers with one constant-region reverse primer generated the CDR3 amplicons by multiplex PCR. TCRdb re-analyzed the multiplex PCR reads via CATT. This table has about 75,000 delta-chain clones, around 34% appearing once. The germline CDR1 and CDR2 sequences are TSWWSYY and QGS. This CDR3 has 13 residues. The ends were cut back, 4 bases at V and 11 bases at J, with 17 bases in the middle. Vdelta1+ thymocyte sorts reached between 98% and 99.6% purity. This TCR came from a boy in the first two years of life who had congenital heart surgery. The V gene is TRDV1, the J gene TRDJ1; D is unresolved. The sample taken for sequencing was Vdelta1+ gamma-delta thymocytes from the thymus. Subset specified: FACS-sorted CD3+ TCRalphabeta- TCRVdelta1+ TCRVdelta2- thymocytes. The CDR3 spells CALGAPRDYGLIF. CDR3 coding DNA: TGTGCTCTTGGGGCCCCACGAGATTACGGTCTCATCTTT.